A single sample gave rise to the 25 T cell receptor beta chains below, sequenced in a study of T cells in Graves' hyperthyroidism and ophthalmopathy. The CDR3 regions of TCR beta were amplified from RNA transcripts. When the TCR CDR3 underwent first-round RT-PCR, the HTBI primer set was used. MiXCR, run by TCRdb on the multiplex PCR reads, gives a single entry per CDR3 protein. The sample includes roughly 500,000 distinct CDR3 sequences, around 22% of them seen just once. The source material was blood. The receptors shown here come from a woman under 40 with Graves' ophthalmopathy.

The sample holds many counts of this clonotype. Just one base apart from a much larger clone, this may be a read error. The V and J genes are TRBV20-1 and TRBJ2-7, with TRBD2 as a possible D gene (6 bases). CDR1 is DFQATT and CDR2 is SNEGSKA in the germline V gene (reference sequence). The CDR3 covers 13 residues. Trimming took 0 bases from V and 6 from J, leaving 12 bases between them. CDR3 region: CSARDWRDGEQYF. CDR3 sequence (DNA): TGCAGTGCTAGAGATTGGAGGGACGGCGAGCAGTACTTC.

V is TRBV6-1 and J is TRBJ2-7, with D tentatively TRBD2 (6 bases). Trimming cost V 6 bases and J 0 bases, with 12 bases left between them. Germline V gene data show CDR1 as MNHNS and CDR2 as SASEGT. The CDR3 has 14 residues. CDR3: CASSSSATSYEQYF. The CDR3 DNA sequence: TGTGCCAGCAGCTCTAGCGCTACCTCCTACGAGCAGTACTTC.

This clonotype was found a few times. The chain has TRBV12-3 or TRBV12-4 and TRBJ1-3; 7 nucleotides match TRBD1. V was pared by 0 bases and J by 1 base, with 6 bases of the junction left unmatched. The CDR3 has 17 residues. This CDR3 is CASSLAKPDRSGNTIYF. The CDR3 nucleotides are TGTGCCAGCAGTTTAGCGAAACCGGACAGGTCTGGAAACACCATATATTTT.

The table lists this clonotype with many counts. The chain uses TRBV11-1 and TRBJ1-2; the match to TRBD1 covers 9 bases. The CDR3 extends over 16 amino acids. Germline values: CDR1 SGHAT, CDR2 FQDESV (reference sequence). With 0 bases clipped from V and 0 bases from J, the junction kept 2 bases outside the gene matches. The CDR3 is CASSLARTGANYGYTF. CDR3 sequence (DNA): TGTGCCAGCAGCTTAGCGCGGACAGGGGCTAACTATGGCTACACCTTC.

About this clonotype: A read error is possible here, since a much larger clone lies one base away. The chain joins TRBV6-1 to TRBJ1-2; 7 bases match TRBD1. Trimming took 3 bases from V and 4 from J; bases not matched to a gene: 11. Germline V lookup: CDR1 MNHNS, CDR2 SASEGT. The CDR3 totals 16 residues. The CDR3 loop is CASSEGDRNFSYGYTF. The DNA of the CDR3 is TGTGCCAGCAGTGAGGGGGACAGAAATTTTAGCTATGGCTACACCTTC.

This clonotype was observed many times. V usage is TRBV4-3 and J usage is TRBJ1-3; D possibly corresponds to TRBD1 (5 bases). Deletions cut 0 bases from V and 2 bases from J, with 5 bases between. Looked up from germline, CDR1 is LGHNA and CDR2 is YSLEER. The CDR3 contains 14 residues. The CDR3: CASSQEGAGNTIYF. CDR3 nucleotides: TGCGCCAGCAGCCAAGAGGGGGCTGGAAACACCATATATTTT.

The V gene is TRBV20-1, the J gene TRBJ1-2; 8 bases align to TRBD1. The germline V gene has CDR1 DFQATT and CDR2 SNEGSKA (reference sequence). CDR3 length: 13 residues. V dropped 3 bases and J dropped 5; count of bases not matched to a gene: 5. CDR3 in DNA: TGCAGTGCTAGGGGACAGGCGGGTTATGGCTACACCTTC. It codes for CSARGQAGYGYTF.

This clonotype appeared many times. The chain is built from TRBV2 and TRBJ2-5; TRBD2 matches at 7 bases. The ends lost 5 bases at V and 5 bases at J; junction bases unmatched: 8. Germline V gives CDR1 SNHLY, CDR2 FYNNEI. CDR3 size: 14 residues. In DNA, the CDR3 is TGTGCCAGCAGTCCGGGACTATCCCACGAGACCCAGTACTTC. This sequence encodes CASSPGLSHETQYF.

V and J are TRBV6-1 and TRBJ1-1; D is ambiguous. V was trimmed by 2 bases and J by 0 bases, leaving 10 bases between them. Germline V gene data show CDR1 as MNHNS and CDR2 as SASEGT. The CDR3 consists of 15 residues. The CDR3 DNA follows: TGTGCCAGCAGTGAACAGACCATCATGAACACTGAAGCTTTCTTT. It specifies CASSEQTIMNTEAFF.

This clonotype was recorded at least ten times. V is TRBV7-2 and J is TRBJ2-2, with 7 bases identical to TRBD1. The CDR3 is 16 residues long. The trim removed 4 bases at V and 4 bases at J, leaving 9 bases unmatched. Looked up from germline, CDR1 is SGHTA and CDR2 is FQGNSA. This CDR3 is CASSSPRAGGTGELFF. CDR3 DNA sequence: TGTGCCAGCAGCTCACCGCGGGCAGGGGGCACCGGGGAGCTGTTTTTT.

This clonotype was found many times. The V call is TRBV6-5, the J call TRBJ2-5, with D maybe TRBD1 (6 bases). The length of the CDR3 is 16 residues. The germline CDR1 and CDR2 sequences are MNHEY and SVGAGI. Trimming removed 3 bases at V and 0 bases at J, with 14 bases between. CDR3 coding DNA: TGTGCCAGCAGTTATCGGCCACAGGGAGACCAAGAGACCCAGTACTTC. Amino acid sequence: CASSYRPQGDQETQYF.

This clonotype was seen ten or more times. The chain's CDR3 is CASSYYDRLTYEQYF. CDR3 nucleotide sequence: TGTGCCAGCAGTTACTATGACAGGCTAACCTACGAGCAGTACTTC. The rearrangement uses TRBV6-2 or TRBV6-3 and TRBJ2-7, with D tentatively TRBD1 (6 bases). The CDR3 spans 15 residues. Germline V gene lookup returns CDR1 MNHEY and CDR2 SVGEGT. Trimming stripped 1 base from V and 2 bases from J, with 12 bases between.

This chain joins TRBV6-2 or TRBV6-3 and TRBJ1-1, with D unresolved. V was cut by 4 bases and J by 7 bases, with 13 bases left in between. The CDR3 sequence is 13 residues long. Germline lookup yields CDR1 MNHEY and CDR2 SVGEGT. Here the CDR3 DNA reads TGTGCCAGCAGTTTTAGGGCTCACGGTGAAGCTTTCTTT. Amino acid sequence: CASSFRAHGEAFF.

About this clonotype itself: The CDR3 does not close with the conserved phenylalanine or tryptophan, likely indicating a read error. The DNA is omitted, as the CDR3 cannot be located on it reliably, and the CDR3 follows TCRdb's listing. The rearrangement joins TRBV12-3 or TRBV12-4 to TRBJ1-2; the table's TRBD1 call for D was not verified on the DNA. The CDR3 region is 13 residues in length, termini included. The chain's CDR3 is CASSLTGEGHAGL.

This clonotype was detected a few times. The gene calls are TRBV5-4 and TRBJ2-2, with D perhaps TRBD1 or TRBD2 (5 bases each). There are 15 residues in the CDR3. In germline, CDR1 is SGHNT, CDR2 YYREEE (reference sequence). V gave up 4 bases and J gave up 1 base, with 11 bases separating them. CDR3 loop: CASSVGPLNTGELFF. DNA of the CDR3: TGTGCCAGCAGCGTGGGACCGCTGAACACCGGGGAGCTGTTTTTT.

This rearrangement joins TRBV11-2 to TRBJ1-1, with 8 bases that match TRBD1. With 4 bases clipped from V and 4 bases from J, the junction kept 8 bases outside the gene matches. CDR1 and CDR2 (germline): SGHAT, FQNNGV. This CDR3 comprises 15 residues. The CDR3 bases are TGTGCCAGCAGCTCGCAGGGGGCGCCGTTCACTGAAGCTTTCTTT. This codes for CASSSQGAPFTEAFF.

This clonotype was seen just once. The V call is TRBV7-9, the J call TRBJ1-1; D perhaps matches TRBD1 (5 bases). Trimming cost V 1 base and J 6 bases, with 9 bases left between them. CDR3 size: 13 residues. Germline V gene sequence: CDR1 SEHNR, CDR2 FQNEAQ (reference sequence). The CDR3 bases are TGTGCCAGCAGCTTAGATAGGACATCTGAAGCTTTCTTT. Protein sequence: CASSLDRTSEAFF.

This clonotype occurred many times. The V call is TRBV11-1, the J call TRBJ2-2, with TRBD1 matching 7 bases. The trim removed 11 bases at V and 4 bases at J, leaving 25 bases unmatched. Germline loops: CDR1 SGHAT, CDR2 FQDESV (reference sequence). This CDR3 contains 19 residues. The CDR3 DNA follows: TGTGCCTCACTCCCCCAGAGCGAAGGCAGGGACAGTGTCACCGGGGAGCTGTTTTTT. Translation: CASLPQSEGRDSVTGELFF.

This clonotype was recorded many times. The chain has TRBV7-8 and TRBJ2-5; weak D call: TRBD1 (5 bases). The V and J ends lost 5 bases and 2 bases respectively, with 15 bases between them. Germline V lookup: CDR1 SGHVS, CDR2 FQNEAQ. CDR3 length: 15 residues. CDR3 nucleotides: TGTGCCAGCAGCCGACACCTAGACAGTCAAGAGACCCAGTACTTC. Protein sequence: CASSRHLDSQETQYF.

Ten or more counts support this clonotype. The J gene is TRBJ1-2, the V gene TRBV11-1; 9 nucleotides align to TRBD1. Germline CDR1 and CDR2: SGHAT and FQDESV (reference sequence). The CDR3 length is 14 residues. V trimming: 3 bases; J trimming: 8 bases; junction bases outside the gene matches: 7. As DNA, the CDR3 is TGTGCCAGCAGCTTGGGGACAGGGCAAAACGGCTACACCTTC. Translating gives CASSLGTGQNGYTF.

There are many counts of this clonotype. The chain uses TRBV6-1 and TRBJ2-7; D uncertain. V was trimmed by 2 bases and J by 3 bases, leaving 17 bases between them. The V gene's germline CDR1 is MNHNS and CDR2 SASEGT. CDR3 length: 16 amino acids. CDR3 region: CASSENRWADVYEQYF. The CDR3 DNA reads as TGTGCCAGCAGTGAAAATCGGTGGGCCGACGTCTACGAGCAGTACTTC.

The table lists this clonotype with many counts. The chain employs TRBV6-2 or TRBV6-3 and TRBJ1-2; 8 nucleotides line up with TRBD1. Unmatched junction bases numbered 3, after V lost 6 bases and J lost 3 bases. Germline V gene data show CDR1 as MNHEY and CDR2 as SVGEGT. The CDR3 consists of 13 residues. This CDR3 reads CASRGQEDYGYTF. The DNA for the CDR3 is TGTGCCAGCAGGGGACAGGAGGACTATGGCTACACCTTC.

This clonotype was found many times. The J gene is TRBJ1-1, the V gene TRBV12-3 or TRBV12-4; tentatively, D is TRBD1 (5 bases). V lost 4 bases to trimming and J lost 6 bases, with 12 bases between them. This CDR3 contains 13 residues. The CDR3 reads CASSSRRGAEAFF. Here the CDR3 DNA reads TGTGCCAGCAGTTCCCGGCGGGGGGCTGAAGCTTTCTTT.

The sample holds many counts of this clonotype. The chain couples TRBV20-1 to TRBJ2-2; D remains unclear. The CDR3 totals 12 residues. Per germline, CDR1 DFQATT and CDR2 SNEGSKA (reference sequence). The V and J ends lost 6 bases and 0 bases respectively, with 5 bases between them. CDR3: CSALANTGELFF. The CDR3 nucleotides read TGCAGTGCCCTCGCGAACACCGGGGAGCTGTTTTTT.

This clonotype was detected many times. The chain couples TRBV7-9 to TRBJ2-7; unclear D gene. Trimming left V 5 bases short and J 3 bases short, with 17 bases between. Germline-derived CDR1 and CDR2 are SEHNR and FQNEAQ (reference sequence). The CDR3 loop spans 15 amino acids. The CDR3 reads CASSDNIPRNYEQYF. The DNA of the CDR3 is TGTGCCAGCAGCGATAATATCCCGCGCAACTACGAGCAGTACTTC.